The 29 T cell receptor beta chains listed next were all sequenced from one sample in a study of shared clonotypes between healthy human individuals. Produced via immunoSEQ multiplex PCR; TCRdb's table is partial and in-frame only. In the table there are about 1.5 million clones, approximately 98% of which are singletons. The sequencing input was naive CD4+ T cells sorted from blood. Indicated subset: CD45RA+ positively selected. These receptors were collected from a man between 25 and 39 years old in good health.

Regarding this clone: At one boundary the junction diverges from the germline segment, which might be a read error. The chain couples TRBV6-6 to TRBJ2-1, with a possible D match to TRBD2 (5 bases). Germline CDR1 reads MNHNY; CDR2 reads SVGAGI (reference sequence). The CDR3 consists of 13 residues. The CDR3 DNA is TGTGCCAGTGTACTAGACTCCCACAATGAGCAGTTCTTC. Protein: CASVLDSHNEQFF.

The chain has TRBV29-1 and TRBJ2-5, with D perhaps matching TRBD2 (6 bases). CDR1 SQVTM and CDR2 ANQGSEA come from the germline V gene. V was shortened by 4 bases and J by 4 bases, with 7 bases between the two germline ends. This CDR3 comprises 11 residues. CDR3 in amino acids: CSVGSGETQYF. DNA for the CDR3: TGCAGCGTTGGTAGCGGAGAGACCCAGTACTTC.

The chain uses TRBV7-2 and TRBJ2-7; 10 bases line up with TRBD2. CDR3 length: 15 residues. V lost 1 base to trimming and J lost 2 bases; unmatched junction nucleotides: 2. The V gene's germline CDR1 is SGHTA and CDR2 FQGNSA. The chain's CDR3 is CASSLGAGGPYEQYF. The CDR3 coding sequence is TGTGCCAGCAGCTTAGGAGCGGGAGGGCCCTACGAGCAGTACTTC.

This chain connects TRBV7-9 to TRBJ2-6; D not resolved. CDR1 and CDR2 (germline): SEHNR, FQNEAQ (reference sequence). The length of the CDR3 is 13 residues. Trimming took off 4 bases at V and 5 bases at J, with 6 bases between the two ends. The CDR3 spells CASSSQRANVLTF. CDR3 bases: TGTGCCAGCAGCTCCCAGAGGGCCAACGTCCTGACTTTC.

This clone was observed a single time. The V call is TRBV7-3, the J call TRBJ2-3, with 9 bases identical to TRBD1. Per germline, CDR1 SGHTA and CDR2 FQGTGA. V lost 6 bases to trimming and J lost 3 bases; unmatched junction nucleotides: 7. The CDR3 is made up of 15 amino acids. The DNA of the CDR3 is TGTGCCAGCAGTGCCGGGACAGGGCCTACAGATACGCAGTATTTT. It yields the protein CASSAGTGPTDTQYF.

This chain joins TRBV27 and TRBJ2-2; possibly TRBD2 for D (5 bases). Per the germline V gene, CDR1 is MNHEY and CDR2 is SMNVEV (reference sequence). With 3 bases removed from V and 4 bases from J, the gap between germline ends came to 12 bases. The CDR3 extends over 15 amino acids. Here the CDR3 reads CASSFVSSSTGELFF. The CDR3 nucleotides are TGTGCCAGCAGTTTCGTTTCTAGCTCCACCGGGGAGCTGTTTTTT.

V gene TRBV10-2 combines with J gene TRBJ2-5, with 7 bases matching TRBD1. Looked up from germline, CDR1 is WSHSY and CDR2 is SAAADI. CDR3 length equals 15 residues. The ends lost 3 bases at V and 5 bases at J; junction bases unmatched: 9. CDR3 residues: CASSELRGLSETQYF. The CDR3 DNA reads TGCGCCAGCAGTGAATTGAGGGGGCTCAGTGAGACCCAGTACTTC.

The chain has TRBV6-5 and TRBJ1-1, with D maybe TRBD1 (5 bases). The germline V gene encodes CDR1 MNHEY and CDR2 SVGAGI. Trimming removed 8 bases from V and 0 bases from J, with 10 bases in between. This CDR3 contains 13 residues. The CDR3 DNA is TGTGCCAGCTGCTTGACAGTGAACACTGAAGCTTTCTTT. Amino acids: CASCLTVNTEAFF.

The chain employs TRBV15 and TRBJ2-2, with 14 nucleotides matching TRBD2. V dropped 4 bases and J dropped 5; count of bases not matched to a gene: 9. Per the germline V gene, CDR1 is LNHNV and CDR2 is YYDKDF (reference sequence). CDR3 size: 18 residues. This CDR3 is CATSNAGLAGVRTGELFF. CDR3 sequence (DNA): TGTGCCACCAGCAACGCGGGACTAGCGGGAGTACGAACCGGGGAGCTGTTTTTT.

The J gene is TRBJ2-7, the V gene TRBV6-5; D is ambiguous. Germline V gene data show CDR1 as MNHEY and CDR2 as SVGAGI. This CDR3 spans 12 amino acids. Trimming took 5 bases from V and 7 from J, leaving 12 bases between them. The chain's CDR3 is CASSDLSREQYF. In DNA form, the CDR3 reads TGTGCCAGCAGTGACTTGTCTCGAGAGCAGTACTTC.

This clone appeared a single time. The chain recombines TRBV6-6 with TRBJ1-5; no firm D call. Germline-derived CDR1 and CDR2 are MNHNY and SVGAGI (reference sequence). CDR3 length equals 16 residues. Trimming took off 7 bases at V and 0 bases at J, with 16 bases between the two ends. The CDR3 spells CASNQGIFDSNQPQHF. The CDR3 nucleotides are TGTGCCAGCAACCAAGGAATTTTTGATAGCAATCAGCCCCAGCATTTT.

J is TRBJ2-1 and V is TRBV29-1; D is ambiguous. The CDR3 totals 12 residues. Germline CDR1 and CDR2: SQVTM and ANQGSEA. Trimming removed 4 bases at V and 4 bases at J, with 8 bases between. CDR3 sequence: CSVVSGYNEQFF. The CDR3, as DNA: TGCAGCGTTGTGTCTGGTTACAATGAGCAGTTCTTC.

The chain employs TRBV7-9 and TRBJ2-2; D might be TRBD2 (5 bases). V was cut by 6 bases and J by 8 bases, with 28 bases left in between. This CDR3 has 18 amino acids. The germline V gene encodes CDR1 SEHNR and CDR2 FQNEAQ (reference sequence). The CDR3 spells CASSEGHFGAVARGELFF. The DNA for the CDR3 is TGTGCCAGCAGTGAGGGCCATTTTGGTGCAGTCGCCCGTGGGGAGCTGTTTTTT.

The gene calls are TRBV19 and TRBJ1-2, with D possibly matching TRBD1 (5 bases). The CDR3 runs 15 residues. CDR1 and CDR2 from the germline V gene are LNHDA and SQIVND (reference sequence). Trimming cost V 4 bases and J 7 bases, with 19 bases left between them. The CDR3 loop reads CASSRDSWTRSGYTF. CDR3 coding DNA: TGTGCCAGTAGTAGGGACTCCTGGACTAGGAGTGGCTACACCTTC.

The genes are TRBV16 and TRBJ2-6; tentative D call: TRBD1 (7 bases). The germline V gene has CDR1 KGHSY and CDR2 FQNENV. This CDR3 comprises 17 residues. The V and J ends lost 2 bases and 0 bases respectively, with 11 bases between them. The CDR3 DNA reads TGTGCCAGCAGCCAAGGCAGGGGGGACTCTGGGGCCAACGTCCTGACTTTC. Residues: CASSQGRGDSGANVLTF.

The chain joins TRBV29-1 to TRBJ2-1; the D gene is possibly TRBD1 (6 bases). Germline CDR1 is SQVTM and CDR2 is ANQGSEA. This CDR3 comprises 14 residues. Trimming removed 6 bases at V and 5 bases at J, with 17 bases between. CDR3 in amino acids: CSVATWGRDNEQFF. The CDR3 nucleotides read TGCAGCGTGGCTACCTGGGGGCGGGACAATGAGCAGTTCTTC.

The CDR3 loop reads CSVSGTSGHNEQFF. CDR3 coding DNA: TGCAGCGTCAGCGGGACTAGCGGACACAATGAGCAGTTCTTC. This chain uses TRBV29-1 with TRBJ2-1; 11 bases are a match to TRBD2. The CDR3 has 14 residues. V lost 6 bases, J lost 5 bases, and 6 bases stayed unmatched. Germline loops: CDR1 SQVTM, CDR2 ANQGSEA.

The chain combines TRBV7-9 with TRBJ2-1; maybe TRBD2 (5 bases). Trimming took off 7 bases at V and 5 bases at J, with 15 bases between the two ends. The CDR3 loop spans 14 amino acids. Per the germline V gene, CDR1 is SEHNR and CDR2 is FQNEAQ (reference sequence). The CDR3 sequence: CASILPRGNNEQFF. The CDR3 DNA reads TGTGCCAGCATTCTTCCACGGGGTAACAATGAGCAGTTCTTC.

CDR3 sequence: CASSESGGGIKYF. The CDR3 DNA sequence: TGCGCCAGCAGTGAGTCGGGCGGGGGGATCAAGTATTTT. The chain recombines TRBV10-2 with TRBJ2-3; TRBD2 matches 8 bases. The germline V gene has CDR1 WSHSY and CDR2 SAAADI. Trimming removed 0 bases from V and 13 bases from J; junction bases left unmatched: 6. The CDR3 loop spans 13 amino acids.

The chain has TRBV5-1 and TRBJ2-3; no clear D gene. CDR1 is SGHRS, CDR2 YFSETQ, per germline. Between the trimmed V and J ends, which lost 0 bases and 1 base, there was a span of 6 bases. CDR3 length: 14 residues. CDR3 residues: CASSLEFGTDTQYF. CDR3 nucleotide sequence: TGCGCCAGCAGCTTGGAGTTTGGCACAGATACGCAGTATTTT.

The V call is TRBV25-1, the J call TRBJ2-7; D unresolved. The CDR3 is 13 amino acids. V was pared by 6 bases and J by 3 bases, with 12 bases between. Germline assignment: CDR1 MGHDK and CDR2 SYGVNS. The CDR3 protein is CASSARHLYEQYF. The CDR3 DNA reads as TGTGCCAGCAGCGCCCGACATCTCTACGAGCAGTACTTC.

This clone was recorded only once. The chain links TRBV5-4 to TRBJ2-1; 9 positions match TRBD2. Germline V CDR1 and CDR2: SGHNT, YYREEE (reference sequence). The CDR3 is 17 amino acids. J gave up 9 bases and V 1 base, and 14 bases lay outside the gene matches. CDR3 sequence: CASSLFWREGPGTEQFF. The CDR3 DNA reads as TGTGCCAGCAGCTTGTTTTGGCGGGAGGGCCCGGGAACTGAGCAGTTCTTC.

The chain links TRBV11-2 to TRBJ2-1; D is perhaps TRBD1 or TRBD2 (6 bases each). With 5 bases removed from V and 0 bases from J, the gap between germline ends came to 14 bases. CDR1 is SGHAT and CDR2 is FQNNGV in the germline V gene. The CDR3 sequence is 16 residues long. The CDR3 DNA sequence: TGTGCCAGCAGCGGAGGGGGACCAAACTCCTACAATGAGCAGTTCTTC. Its protein product is CASSGGGPNSYNEQFF.

The CDR3 DNA reads TGTGCCAGCAGTTTCTTCGGGACAGGGTCCTACGAGCAGTACTTC. Protein: CASSFFGTGSYEQYF. The J gene is TRBJ2-7, the V gene TRBV27; TRBD1 agrees at 9 bases. J was trimmed by 1 base and V by 3 bases; bases with no gene match: 4. The CDR3 sequence is 15 residues long. Germline values: CDR1 MNHEY, CDR2 SMNVEV (reference sequence).

With respect to this clone: The same CDR3 can be traced to other DNA sequences in this sample. In DNA, the CDR3 is TGCGCCAGCAGCCTTGGGACTAGCGGGAGCTCCTACGAGCAGTACTTC. Its protein product is CASSLGTSGSSYEQYF. This sequence joins TRBV5-1 and TRBJ2-7; 14 nucleotides agree with TRBD2. This CDR3 comprises 16 residues. The trim removed 4 bases at V and 0 bases at J, leaving 3 bases unmatched. Germline V lookup: CDR1 SGHRS, CDR2 YFSETQ.

V and J are TRBV10-3 and TRBJ2-7, with D uncertain. The CDR3 has 12 amino acids. Germline V gives CDR1 ENHRY, CDR2 SYGVKD. V lost 8 bases to trimming and J lost 3 bases, with 11 bases between them. The CDR3: CAISLTSYEQYF. The CDR3 DNA reads as TGTGCCATCTCCCTGACAAGCTACGAGCAGTACTTC.

V is TRBV9 and J is TRBJ2-1; TRBD2 aligns across 12 bases. Germline CDR1 SGDLS, CDR2 YYNGEE. CDR3 length: 16 residues. Trimming cost V 4 bases and J 6 bases; bases outside gene matches: 8. CDR3: CASSQKTGLAGNEQFF. CDR3 coding DNA: TGTGCCAGCAGCCAAAAAACGGGACTAGCGGGCAATGAGCAGTTCTTC. Full variable domain (outside the CDR3, taken from reference TRBV9 and TRBJ2-1): DSGVTQTPKHLITATGQRVTLRCSPRSGDLSVYWYQQSLDQGLQFLIQYYNGEERAKGNILERFSAQQFPDLHSELNLSSLELGDSALYFCASSQKTGLAGNEQFFGPGTRLTVL.

Comment on this clone: The same CDR3 arises from other DNA sequences in this sample as well. The V gene is TRBV5-1, the J gene TRBJ2-7; D is possibly TRBD2 (5 bases). The CDR3 consists of 14 residues. Trimming took off 0 bases at V and 0 bases at J, with 7 bases between the two ends. Germline V CDR1 and CDR2: SGHRS, YFSETQ. The CDR3 DNA is TGCGCCAGCAGCTTGGTTCGGGACTCCTACGAGCAGTACTTC. Its protein product is CASSLVRDSYEQYF.

The chain employs TRBV29-1 and TRBJ2-1, with TRBD1 identical over 10 bases. Germline CDR1 reads SQVTM; CDR2 reads ANQGSEA. CDR3 length: 13 amino acids. The V and J ends lost 4 bases and 9 bases, in that order; junction bases with no gene match: 6. DNA of the CDR3: TGCAGCGTTGGGGACAGGGGCTCGGGTGAGCAGTTCTTC. This encodes CSVGDRGSGEQFF.